The 21 T cell receptor beta chains below were found in one sample sequenced in a study of OX40 agonist ivuxolimab in advanced cancers. Only in-frame clones appear in the TCRdb table, and some are missing; sequencing was by immunoSEQ multiplex PCR. Of under 20,000 clones in the sample, approximately 88% are singletons; the top ten hold 50% to 65%. The sample was CD4+ or CD8+ T cells sorted from blood, taken in a trial of the OX40 agonist ivuxolimab. The receptors were gathered from an adult with an advanced solid tumor such as melanoma, head and neck, liver or kidney cancer.

The V call is TRBV2, the J call TRBJ1-5; D is ambiguous. Germline assignment: CDR1 SNHLY and CDR2 FYNNEI. With 5 bases removed from V and 0 bases from J, the gap between germline ends came to 17 bases. CDR3 length equals 17 residues. Here the CDR3 DNA reads TGTGCCAGCAGTAAACCTTGGGCAGACCATAGCAATCAGCCCCAGCATTTT. It is translated as CASSKPWADHSNQPQHF.

V and J are TRBV19 and TRBJ1-5; D is unclear. Germline V gene sequence: CDR1 LNHDA, CDR2 SQIVND (reference sequence). The CDR3 runs 14 residues. Trimming pared 5 bases from V and 1 base from J, leaving 9 bases between. Here the CDR3 DNA reads TGTGCCAGTAGTCCGACAAACAGCAATCAGCCCCAGCATTTT. This sequence encodes CASSPTNSNQPQHF. The full variable domain, its missing parts supplied by reference TRBV19 and TRBJ1-5, is DGGITQSPKYLFRKEGQNVTLSCEQNLNHDAMYWYRQDPGQGLRLIYYSQIVNDFQKGDIAEGYSVSREKKESFPLTVTSAQKNPTAFYLCASSPTNSNQPQHFGDGTRLSIL.

This chain joins TRBV5-6 and TRBJ2-3; D tentatively reads TRBD1 or TRBD2 (6 bases each). The germline V and J ends were trimmed by 0 bases and 3 bases, with 20 bases remaining between them. The CDR3 has 18 residues. The germline gives CDR1 SGHDT, CDR2 YYEEEE. CDR3 DNA: TGTGCCAGCAGCTTGGACATCGGGGGCGGGTTAAGGACAGATACGCAGTATTTT. This encodes CASSLDIGGGLRTDTQYF.

The chain carries TRBV7-3 and TRBJ2-5; D is perhaps TRBD2 (6 bases). Germline loops: CDR1 SGHTA, CDR2 FQGTGA. Trimming shortened V by 5 bases and J by 4 bases, and 23 bases separated the two germline ends. This CDR3 contains 17 residues. Written as DNA, the CDR3 is TGTGCCAGCAGCATCCCCACGACGGGGACTCGCCGAGAGACCCAGTACTTC. Protein: CASSIPTTGTRRETQYF.

The chain carries TRBV4-2 and TRBJ2-7, with D perhaps TRBD1 (10 bases). Trimming removed 1 base from V and 4 bases from J, with 23 bases in between. Germline V gives CDR1 LGHNA, CDR2 YNFKEQ. The CDR3 runs to 18 residues. The CDR3 sequence is CASSQGGTGVSGRYEQYF. DNA for the CDR3: TGTGCCAGCAGCCAAGGAGGGACAGGGGTTAGCGGGAGATACGAGCAGTACTTC.

V is TRBV4-1 and J is TRBJ1-1; TRBD1 matches 7 bases. Trimming at V came to 1 base and at J to 5 bases, leaving 4 bases not matched to a gene. CDR3 length: 14 residues. Germline CDR1 and CDR2: MGHRA and YSYEKL. Here the CDR3 reads CASSQVYRGTEAFF. The CDR3 nucleotides read TGCGCCAGCAGCCAAGTTTACAGGGGAACTGAAGCTTTCTTT.

This clone occurred once. The chain uses TRBV27 and TRBJ2-2, with no clear D. From germline, CDR1 is MNHEY and CDR2 SMNVEV (reference sequence). Trimming removed 5 bases at V and 5 bases at J, with 12 bases between. The CDR3 is 14 residues long. The CDR3 region is CASSINRITGELFF. CDR3 in DNA: TGTGCCAGCAGTATAAACAGAATAACCGGGGAGCTGTTTTTT.

The rearrangement joins TRBV7-3 to TRBJ1-6, with 7 bases matching TRBD1. Germline V gives CDR1 SGHTA, CDR2 FQGTGA. This CDR3 contains 14 residues. The V segment lost 5 bases and the J segment 10 bases; nucleotides outside the gene matches: 8. The CDR3 sequence is CASSTEYRGSPLHF. The DNA for the CDR3 is TGTGCCAGCAGCACGGAATACAGGGGCTCACCCCTCCACTTT.

The sample holds a few counts of this clone. This chain uses TRBV5-6 with TRBJ1-1; no clear D. The CDR3 sequence is 13 residues long. V was clipped by 1 base and J by 4 bases, with 8 bases between them. Germline values: CDR1 SGHDT, CDR2 YYEEEE. CDR3 in amino acids: CASSLSRATEAFF. CDR3 nucleotide sequence: TGTGCCAGCAGCTTGTCCCGGGCCACTGAAGCTTTCTTT. Full variable domain (outside the CDR3, taken from reference TRBV5-6 and TRBJ1-1): DAGVTQSPTHLIKTRGQQVTLRCSPKSGHDTVSWYQQALGQGPQFIFQYYEEEERQRGNFPDRFSGHQFPNYSSELNVNALLLGDSALYLCASSLSRATEAFFGQGTRLTVV.

The genes are TRBV25-1 and TRBJ2-2; unclear D gene. The CDR3 runs 12 residues. The V end was cut by 6 bases, the J end by 1 base, with 3 bases between. Germline V gene data show CDR1 as MGHDK and CDR2 as SYGVNS. DNA for the CDR3: TGTGCCAGCAGCCAGAACACCGGGGAGCTGTTTTTT. It encodes CASSQNTGELFF.

The CDR3 is CASSPSYGRTDTQYF. CDR3 DNA sequence: TGTGCCAGCTCACCATCATACGGGCGCACAGATACGCAGTATTTT. The chain joins TRBV18 to TRBJ2-3; D is ambiguous. CDR1 KGHSH and CDR2 LQKENI come from the germline V gene. This CDR3 comprises 15 residues. The V end lost 2 bases, the J end lost 1 base, and 10 bases lay between the germline ends.

In this sample, this clone turned up once. The chain is built from TRBV27 and TRBJ2-5; 10 bases agree with TRBD1. CDR3 length: 17 amino acids. Germline CDR1 MNHEY, CDR2 SMNVEV (reference sequence). V shed 4 bases and J 2 bases; nucleotides not matched to a gene: 10. The CDR3 DNA is TGTGCCAGCAGTTCACCATGGGACAGGGGTGAGCAAGAGACCCAGTACTTC. Amino acids: CASSSPWDRGEQETQYF.

The CDR3 protein is CASSPTGTSTVYNEQFF. CDR3 nucleotide sequence: TGTGCCAGCAGCCCCACCGGGACTAGCACGGTATACAATGAGCAGTTCTTC. This chain uses TRBV7-8 with TRBJ2-1, with 9 positions matching TRBD2. This CDR3 is 17 amino acids long. The ends lost 5 bases at V and 4 bases at J; junction bases unmatched: 12. CDR1 is SGHVS and CDR2 is FQNEAQ in the germline V gene.

The chain employs TRBV18 and TRBJ2-7; 8 nucleotides match TRBD1. Per the germline V gene, CDR1 is KGHSH and CDR2 is LQKENI. The J segment lost 2 bases and the V segment lost 5 bases, leaving 5 bases of the junction unmatched. The CDR3 spans 14 residues. The CDR3 sequence: CASSFGQGTYEQYF. The CDR3 bases are TGTGCCAGCTCATTCGGACAGGGAACCTACGAGCAGTACTTC.

This chain connects TRBV9 to TRBJ2-7; 8 nucleotides line up with TRBD2. V gave up 0 bases and J gave up 5 bases; unmatched junction bases: 4. The germline V gene encodes CDR1 SGDLS and CDR2 YYNGEE. CDR3 length equals 14 residues. The CDR3, as DNA: TGTGCCAGCAGCGTAGGGGGAGCGGGAGACGAGCAGTACTTC. The encoded protein is CASSVGGAGDEQYF. Together with reference TRBV9 and TRBJ2-7, the CDR3 gives the full variable domain: DSGVTQTPKHLITATGQRVTLRCSPRSGDLSVYWYQQSLDQGLQFLIQYYNGEERAKGNILERFSAQQFPDLHSELNLSSLELGDSALYFCASSVGGAGDEQYFGPGTRLTVT.

J is TRBJ2-7 and V is TRBV4-1; D possibly corresponds to TRBD1 (6 bases). With 0 bases removed from V and 0 bases from J, the gap between germline ends came to 9 bases. The CDR3 sequence is 15 residues long. Germline V gives CDR1 MGHRA, CDR2 YSYEKL. The CDR3 loop is CASSQETGSSYEQYF. For the CDR3, the DNA is TGCGCCAGCAGCCAAGAAACAGGGAGCTCCTACGAGCAGTACTTC.

V gene TRBV7-3 combines with J gene TRBJ2-1; D possibly corresponds to TRBD1 (5 bases). CDR3 length equals 13 residues. CDR1 and CDR2 from the germline V gene are SGHTA and FQGTGA. Trimming removed 2 bases at V and 4 bases at J, with 6 bases between. This CDR3 is CASSLSGYNEQFF. The DNA of the CDR3 is TGTGCCAGCAGCTTATCAGGGTACAATGAGCAGTTCTTC.

The J gene is TRBJ2-1, the V gene TRBV7-6; 13 nucleotides match TRBD2. This CDR3 has 17 residues. V was clipped by 5 bases and J by 8 bases; unmatched bases: 12. Germline CDR1 is SGHVS and CDR2 is FNYEAQ. In DNA, the CDR3 is TGTGCCAGCAGCCCTCGGCCACTAGCGGGAGGGCCCTATGAGCAGTTCTTC. It translates to CASSPRPLAGGPYEQFF.

CDR3 region: CASTNTGNYGYTF. DNA of the CDR3: TGTGCCAGCACCAACACAGGGAACTATGGCTACACCTTC. The genes are TRBV27 and TRBJ1-2; weak D call: TRBD1 (6 bases). Trimming removed 7 bases at V and 2 bases at J, with 11 bases between. Germline CDR1 MNHEY, CDR2 SMNVEV (reference sequence). This CDR3 is 13 amino acids long.

The V and J genes are TRBV7-8 and TRBJ1-5, with TRBD1 identical over 9 bases. The germline gives CDR1 SGHVS, CDR2 FQNEAQ. J lost 4 bases, V lost 5 bases, and 3 bases had no gene match. The CDR3 runs to 14 residues. The CDR3 loop reads CASSPGTGNQPQHF. CDR3 sequence (DNA): TGTGCCAGCAGCCCCGGGACAGGGAATCAGCCCCAGCATTTT.

This chain connects TRBV27 to TRBJ2-7, with TRBD2 matching 11 bases. The CDR3 covers 16 residues. CDR1 MNHEY and CDR2 SMNVEV come from the germline V gene (reference sequence). J lost 2 bases, V lost 2 bases, and 5 bases had no gene match. CDR3 bases: TGTGCCAGCAGTTTAACCGGGACTAGCGGCCCCTACGAGCAGTACTTC. This translates into CASSLTGTSGPYEQYF.